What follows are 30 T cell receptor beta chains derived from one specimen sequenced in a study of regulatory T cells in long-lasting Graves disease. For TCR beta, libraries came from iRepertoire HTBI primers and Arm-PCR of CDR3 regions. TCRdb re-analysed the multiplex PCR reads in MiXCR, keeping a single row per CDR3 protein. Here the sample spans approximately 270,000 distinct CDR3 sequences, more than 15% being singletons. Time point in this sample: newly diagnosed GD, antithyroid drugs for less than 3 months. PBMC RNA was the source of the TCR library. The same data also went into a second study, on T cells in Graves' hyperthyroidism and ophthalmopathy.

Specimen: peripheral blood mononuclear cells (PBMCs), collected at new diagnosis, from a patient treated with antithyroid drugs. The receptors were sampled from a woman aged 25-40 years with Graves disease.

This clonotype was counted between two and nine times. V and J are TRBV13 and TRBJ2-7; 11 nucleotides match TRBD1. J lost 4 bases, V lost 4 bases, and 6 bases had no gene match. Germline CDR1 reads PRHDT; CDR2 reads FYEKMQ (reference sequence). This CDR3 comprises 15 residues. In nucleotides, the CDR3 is TGTGCCAGCAGCTGGAGGGACAGGGGGTCATACGAGCAGTACTTC. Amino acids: CASSWRDRGSYEQYF.

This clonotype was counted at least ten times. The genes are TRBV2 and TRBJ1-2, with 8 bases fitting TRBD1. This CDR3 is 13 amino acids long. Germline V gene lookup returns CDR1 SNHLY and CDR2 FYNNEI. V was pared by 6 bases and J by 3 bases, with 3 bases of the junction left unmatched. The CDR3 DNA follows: TGTGCCAGCAGCCCGGACAGGGACTATGGCTACACCTTC. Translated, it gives CASSPDRDYGYTF.

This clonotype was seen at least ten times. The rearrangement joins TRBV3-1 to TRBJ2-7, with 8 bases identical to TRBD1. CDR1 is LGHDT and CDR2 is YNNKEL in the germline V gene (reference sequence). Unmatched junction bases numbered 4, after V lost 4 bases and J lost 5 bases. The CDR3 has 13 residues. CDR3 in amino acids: CASSRTGPNEQYF. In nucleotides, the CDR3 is TGTGCCAGCAGCCGGACAGGGCCCAACGAGCAGTACTTC.

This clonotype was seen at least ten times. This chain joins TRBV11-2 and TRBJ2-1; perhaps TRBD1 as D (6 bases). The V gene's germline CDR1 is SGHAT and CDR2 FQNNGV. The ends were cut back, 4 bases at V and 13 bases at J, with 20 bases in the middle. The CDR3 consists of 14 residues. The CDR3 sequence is CASSSSLSGGPQFF. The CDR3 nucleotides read TGTGCCAGCAGCTCATCTCTTTCTGGGGGCCCCCAGTTCTTC.

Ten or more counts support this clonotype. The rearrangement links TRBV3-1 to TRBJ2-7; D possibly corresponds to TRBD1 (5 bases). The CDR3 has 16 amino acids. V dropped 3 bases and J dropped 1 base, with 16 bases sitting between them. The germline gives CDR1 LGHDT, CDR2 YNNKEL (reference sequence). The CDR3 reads CASSHLTGKMSYEQYF. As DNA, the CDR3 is TGTGCCAGCAGCCACCTTACAGGAAAAATGTCCTACGAGCAGTACTTC.

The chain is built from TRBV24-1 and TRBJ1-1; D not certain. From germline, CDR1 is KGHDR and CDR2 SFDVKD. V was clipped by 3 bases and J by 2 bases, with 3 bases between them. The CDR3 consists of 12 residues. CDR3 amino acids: CATSDLNTEAFF. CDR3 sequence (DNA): TGTGCCACCAGTGATCTTAACACTGAAGCTTTCTTT.

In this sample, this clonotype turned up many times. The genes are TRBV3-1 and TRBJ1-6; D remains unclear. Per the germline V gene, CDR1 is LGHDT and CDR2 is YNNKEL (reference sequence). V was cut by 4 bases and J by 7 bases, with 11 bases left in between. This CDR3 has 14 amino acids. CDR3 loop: CASSPEAANSPLHF. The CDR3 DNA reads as TGTGCCAGCAGCCCCGAGGCAGCCAATTCACCCCTCCACTTT.

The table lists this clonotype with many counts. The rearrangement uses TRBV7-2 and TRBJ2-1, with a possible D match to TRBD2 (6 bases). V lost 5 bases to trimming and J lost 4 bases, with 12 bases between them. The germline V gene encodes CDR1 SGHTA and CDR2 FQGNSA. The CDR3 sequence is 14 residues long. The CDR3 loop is CASSKQRGYNEQFF. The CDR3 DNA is TGTGCCAGCAGCAAGCAACGGGGGTACAATGAGCAGTTCTTC.

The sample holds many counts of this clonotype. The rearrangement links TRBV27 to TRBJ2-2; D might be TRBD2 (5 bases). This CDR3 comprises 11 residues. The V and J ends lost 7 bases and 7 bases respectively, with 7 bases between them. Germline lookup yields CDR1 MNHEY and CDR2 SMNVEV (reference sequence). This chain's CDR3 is CASTEGGELFF. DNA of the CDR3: TGTGCCAGCACCGAGGGCGGGGAGCTGTTTTTT.

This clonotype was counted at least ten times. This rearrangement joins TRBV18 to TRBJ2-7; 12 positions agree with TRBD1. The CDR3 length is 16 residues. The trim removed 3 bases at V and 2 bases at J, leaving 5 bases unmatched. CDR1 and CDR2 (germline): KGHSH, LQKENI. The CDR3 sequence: CASSPRGQGAAYEQYF. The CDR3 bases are TGTGCCAGCTCACCCCGGGGACAGGGGGCAGCCTACGAGCAGTACTTC.

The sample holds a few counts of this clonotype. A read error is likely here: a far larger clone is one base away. The CDR3 reads CASNRPNTEAFF. The CDR3 DNA sequence: TGTGCCAGCAATCGCCCGAACACTGAAGCTTTCTTT. The chain joins TRBV6-2 or TRBV6-3 to TRBJ1-1; D remains ambiguous. From germline, CDR1 is MNHEY and CDR2 SVGEGT. Trimming cost V 7 bases and J 1 base, with 7 bases left between them. The CDR3 contains 12 residues.

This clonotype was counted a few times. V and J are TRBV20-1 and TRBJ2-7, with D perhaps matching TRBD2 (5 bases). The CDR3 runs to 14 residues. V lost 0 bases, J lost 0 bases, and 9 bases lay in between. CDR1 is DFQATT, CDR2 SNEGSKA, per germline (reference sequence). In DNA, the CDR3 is TGCAGTGCTAGAGAGGAGGCATCCTCCTACGAGCAGTACTTC. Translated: CSAREEASSYEQYF.

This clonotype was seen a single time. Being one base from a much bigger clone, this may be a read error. In DNA form, the CDR3 reads TGTGCCGGCAGTAAACTAGCGGGGGGGCGTGATGAGCAGTTCTTC. It yields the protein CAGSKLAGGRDEQFF. V is TRBV6-1 and J is TRBJ2-5, with 13 bases that match TRBD2. The J call is uncertain, as TRBJ2-1 better fits the DNA end. Per the germline V gene, CDR1 is MNHNS and CDR2 is SASEGT. This CDR3 region has 15 residues.

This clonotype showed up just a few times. CDR3 loop: CATSAGWRGPRGTDTQYF. The CDR3 bases are TGTGCCACCAGCGCCGGTTGGCGGGGGCCGAGGGGCACAGATACGCAGTATTTT. The chain couples TRBV24-1 to TRBJ2-3; tentatively, D is TRBD2 (7 bases). The CDR3 loop spans 18 amino acids. Germline CDR1 and CDR2: KGHDR and SFDVKD. With 7 bases removed from V and 1 base from J, the gap between germline ends came to 23 bases.

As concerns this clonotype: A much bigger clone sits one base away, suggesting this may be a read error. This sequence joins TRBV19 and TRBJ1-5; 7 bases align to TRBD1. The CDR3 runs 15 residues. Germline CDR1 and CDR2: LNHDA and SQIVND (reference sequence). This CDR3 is CTTKGLDRDNQPQHF. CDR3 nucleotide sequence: TGTACCACCAAGGGGTTAGACAGGGACAATCAGCCCCAGCATTTT. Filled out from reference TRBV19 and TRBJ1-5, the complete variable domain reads DGGITQSPKYLFRKEGQNVTLSCEQNLNHDAMYWYRQDPGQGLRLIYYSQIVNDFQKGDIAEGYSVSREKKESFPLTVTSAQKNPTAFYLCTTKGLDRDNQPQHFGDGTRLSIL.

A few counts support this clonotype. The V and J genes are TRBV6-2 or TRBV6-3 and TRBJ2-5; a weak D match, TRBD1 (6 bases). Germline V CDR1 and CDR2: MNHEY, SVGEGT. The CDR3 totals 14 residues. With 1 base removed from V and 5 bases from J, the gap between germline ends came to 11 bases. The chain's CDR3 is CASSYLGAKETQYF. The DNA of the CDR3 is TGTGCCAGCAGTTACTTGGGGGCGAAGGAGACCCAGTACTTC.

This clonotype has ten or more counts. The CDR3 loop is CASSDLTSGPGNEQYF. The CDR3 DNA is TGTGCCAGCAGTGACCTAACTAGCGGCCCAGGGAACGAGCAGTACTTC. The gene calls are TRBV6-2 or TRBV6-3 and TRBJ2-7; 8 bases match TRBD2. CDR1 and CDR2 (germline): MNHEY, SVGEGT. This CDR3 spans 16 amino acids. Unmatched junction bases numbered 14, after V lost 5 bases and J lost 5 bases.

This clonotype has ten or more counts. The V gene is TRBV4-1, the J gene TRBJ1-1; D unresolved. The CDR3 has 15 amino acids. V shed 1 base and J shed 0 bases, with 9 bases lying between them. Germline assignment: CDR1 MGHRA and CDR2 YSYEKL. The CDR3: CASSQGRRMNTEAFF. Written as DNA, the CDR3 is TGCGCCAGCAGCCAAGGTAGACGGATGAACACTGAAGCTTTCTTT.

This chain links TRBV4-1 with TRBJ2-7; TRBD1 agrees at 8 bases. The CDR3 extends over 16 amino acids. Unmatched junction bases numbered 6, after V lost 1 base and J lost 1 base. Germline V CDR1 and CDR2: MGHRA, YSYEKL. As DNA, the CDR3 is TGCGCCAGCAGCCAAGTAGCAGGGACAGGATCCTACGAGCAGTACTTC. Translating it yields CASSQVAGTGSYEQYF.

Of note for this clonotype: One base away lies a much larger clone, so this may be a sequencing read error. This CDR3 is CASSAPAELSGNTIYF. DNA for the CDR3: TGTGCCAGCAGTGCCCCGGCTGAACTCTCTGGAAACACCATATATTTT. The J gene is TRBJ1-3, the V gene TRBV6-1, with D uncertain. Trimming cost V 4 bases and J 0 bases, with 13 bases left between them. Germline CDR1 is MNHNS and CDR2 is SASEGT. The CDR3 contains 16 residues.

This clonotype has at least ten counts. Here the CDR3 DNA reads TGTGCCACCAGCAGAGTAAGCGGGGGGGCGACAGATACGCAGTATTTT. Encoded protein: CATSRVSGGATDTQYF. This chain joins TRBV15 and TRBJ2-3, with 10 bases that match TRBD2. The CDR3 extends over 16 amino acids. V lost 1 base and J lost 3; bases outside the gene matches: 4. CDR1 is LNHNV, CDR2 YYDKDF, per germline (reference sequence).

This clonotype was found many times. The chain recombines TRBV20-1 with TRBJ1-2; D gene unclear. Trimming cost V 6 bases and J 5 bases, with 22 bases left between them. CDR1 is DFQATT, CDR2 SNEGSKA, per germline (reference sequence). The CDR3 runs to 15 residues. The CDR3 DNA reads TGCAGTGCCCCCTCCCGCGGTGGCGCGGGATATGGCTACACCTTC. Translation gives CSAPSRGGAGYGYTF.

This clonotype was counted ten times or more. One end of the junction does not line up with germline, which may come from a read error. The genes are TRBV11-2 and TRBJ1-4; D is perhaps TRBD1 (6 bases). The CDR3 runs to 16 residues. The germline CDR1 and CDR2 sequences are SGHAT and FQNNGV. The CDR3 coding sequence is TGCGCCAGCAGCCAAGATGGGGGCGGCAGAAGCGAAAAACTGTTTTTT. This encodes CASSQDGGGRSEKLFF.

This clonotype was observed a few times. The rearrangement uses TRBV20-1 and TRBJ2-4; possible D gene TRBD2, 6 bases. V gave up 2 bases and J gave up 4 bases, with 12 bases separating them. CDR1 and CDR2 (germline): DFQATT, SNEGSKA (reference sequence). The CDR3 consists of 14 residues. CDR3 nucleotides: TGCAGTGCTAGACCGTGGGAGGAAAAAAACATTCAGTACTTC. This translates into CSARPWEEKNIQYF.

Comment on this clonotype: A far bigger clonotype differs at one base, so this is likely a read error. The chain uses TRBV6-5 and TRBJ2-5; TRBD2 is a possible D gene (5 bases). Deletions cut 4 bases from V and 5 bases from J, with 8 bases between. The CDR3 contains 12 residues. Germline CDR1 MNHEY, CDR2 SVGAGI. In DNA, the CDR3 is TGTGCCAGCAGTTGCGGAGGCGAGACCCAGTACTTC. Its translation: CASSCGGETQYF.

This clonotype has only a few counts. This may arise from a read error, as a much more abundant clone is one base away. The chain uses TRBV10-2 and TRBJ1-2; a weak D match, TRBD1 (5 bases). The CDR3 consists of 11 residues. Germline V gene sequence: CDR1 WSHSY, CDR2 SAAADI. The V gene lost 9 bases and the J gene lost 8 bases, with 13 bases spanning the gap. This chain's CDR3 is CARGQGEGYTF. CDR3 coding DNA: TGCGCCAGGGGTCAGGGCGAGGGCTACACCTTC.

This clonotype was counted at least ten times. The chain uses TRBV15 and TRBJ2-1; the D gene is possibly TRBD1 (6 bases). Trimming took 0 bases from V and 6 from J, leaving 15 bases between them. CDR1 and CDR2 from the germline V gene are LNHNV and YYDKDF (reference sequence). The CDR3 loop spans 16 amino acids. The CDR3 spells CATSRETGSTTNEQFF. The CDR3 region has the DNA TGTGCCACCAGCAGAGAGACAGGATCTACCACCAATGAGCAGTTCTTC. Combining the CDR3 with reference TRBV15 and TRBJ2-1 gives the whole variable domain DAMVIQNPRYQVTQFGKPVTLSCSQTLNHNVMYWYQQKSSQAPKLLFHYYDKDFNNEADTPDNFQSRRPNTSFCFLDIRSPGLGDTAMYLCATSRETGSTTNEQFFGPGTRLTVL.

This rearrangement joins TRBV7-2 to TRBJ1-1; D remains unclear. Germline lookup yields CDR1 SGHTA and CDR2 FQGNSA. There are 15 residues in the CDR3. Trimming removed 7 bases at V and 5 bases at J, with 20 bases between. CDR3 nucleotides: TGTGCCAGCACCAAAGGAGGATTAGTTCAGACTGAAGCTTTCTTT. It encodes CASTKGGLVQTEAFF.

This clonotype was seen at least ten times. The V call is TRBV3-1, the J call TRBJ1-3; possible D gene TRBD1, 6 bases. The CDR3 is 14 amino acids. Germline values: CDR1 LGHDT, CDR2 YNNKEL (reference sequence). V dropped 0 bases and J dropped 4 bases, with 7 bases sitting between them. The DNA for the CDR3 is TGTGCCAGCAGCCAAGAGGGGGCCGGAAACACCATATATTTT. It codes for CASSQEGAGNTIYF.

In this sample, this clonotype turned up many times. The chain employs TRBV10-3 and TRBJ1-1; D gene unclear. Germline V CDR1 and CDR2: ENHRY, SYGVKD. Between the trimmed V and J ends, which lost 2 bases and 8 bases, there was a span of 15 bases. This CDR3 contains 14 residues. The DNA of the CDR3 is TGTGCCATCAGTGAGGCACAGACCCAAGCCGAAGCTTTCTTT. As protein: CAISEAQTQAEAFF.